Given below is one T cell receptor beta chain in context. As yet, its antigen is unknown. One junction end does not reproduce the germline sequence, and a read error may be involved. This sample is drawn from a study of breast tumors, draining lymph nodes, adjacent tissues. Overall study results and limits: The data were judged consistent with most tumor T cells coming from lymph node and expanding in tumor. The lymph node origin of tumor T cells was framed as consistent with a hypothesis, not demonstrated.

CDR1 and CDR2 (germline): DFQATT, SNEGSKA (reference sequence). The CDR3 length is 11 residues. TCRdb re-analysed the multiplex PCR reads in MiXCR, keeping a single row per CDR3 protein. The sample records 200,000 to 250,000 distinct CDR3 sequences, 32% being singletons. Samples came from axillary lymph nodes draining the breast cancer. This clonotype was obtained from a female donor with breast cancer. Some clones in this sample may be carry-over from other donors' samples. V usage is TRBV20-1 and J usage is TRBJ2-1; D call uncertain. The sample was axillary lymph node tissue. CDR3 amino acids: CSAHLHNEQSF. For the CDR3, the DNA is TGCAGTGCTCATTTACACAATGAGCAGTCCTTC.